This T cell receptor (beta chain) was found in a study of shared clonotypes between healthy human individuals. Study-wide context: Per donor, CD8 memory used one plate, CD8 naive used two, CD4 memory used three and CD4 naive used three.

Concerning this clone itself: Its cognate antigen is unknown.

TCRdb keeps only in-frame clones here, not all; method: immunoSEQ multiplex PCR. In the table there are hundreds of thousands of clones, 90% to 97% of which are singletons. Study conclusions and caveats: Relative to clonotypes present in all four donors, those not shared had lower generation probabilities.

Naive CD8 cells lacked CD45RO and underwent positive selection for CCR7, leaving out terminally differentiated effector memory CD45RA+ cells. This sequence was found in a woman aged 25 to 39 in good health. The material sequenced was naive CD8+ T cells sorted from blood.

CDR3 amino acids: CASASGSLFGYEQYF. The DNA for the CDR3 is TGTGCCAGCGCCAGCGGGAGTCTCTTCGGGTACGAGCAGTACTTC. The chain carries TRBV7-9 and TRBJ2-7, with 8 bases identical to TRBD2. This CDR3 is 15 amino acids long. The J segment lost 4 bases and the V segment lost 8 bases, leaving 13 bases of the junction unmatched. Germline loops: CDR1 SEHNR, CDR2 FQNEAQ (reference sequence).